This is a list of T cell receptor beta chains from one sample in a study of blood T cell repertoires in COVID-19. Using immunoSEQ multiplex PCR, the repertoire was profiled, and TCRdb retains in-frame clones only, with some absent. This table holds approximately 260,000 clones, roughly four fifths found once. The sample taken for sequencing was peripheral blood. These receptors were taken from a woman aged 60-75 years with active or convalescent COVID-19. Both conserved end residues are part of each CDR3. The order of the fields is CDR3 length, J gene, clone size, V gene, CDR3 protein. A clone size is listed for some rows: how often the clone was seen (once, few, many), or a class if it is expanded.

length: 12
J: TRBJ2-7
size: NA
V: TRBV2
CDR3: CASNLRPREQYF

length: 13
J: TRBJ1-3
size: NA
V: TRBV9
CDR3: CASSVGGPNTIYF

length: 15
J: TRBJ2-1
size: NA
V: TRBV9
CDR3: CASSVMGQGLNEQFF

length: 13
J: TRBJ1-2
size: few
V: TRBV10-3
CDR3: CAIATGSHYGYTF

length: 15
J: TRBJ2-7
size: NA
V: TRBV5-5
CDR3: CASSWQDTVPSEQYF

length: 15
J: TRBJ1-2
size: NA
V: TRBV3-1/TRBV3-2
CDR3: CASSRRGDGDYGYTF

length: 13
J: TRBJ2-7
size: NA
V: TRBV19
CDR3: CASSMGASYEQYF

length: 11
J: TRBJ2-7
size: NA
V: TRBV12-3/TRBV12-4
CDR3: CASGAAYEQYF

length: 13
J: TRBJ1-2
size: NA
V: TRBV12-3/TRBV12-4
CDR3: CASSPDRIVGYTF

length: 13
J: TRBJ2-1
size: NA
V: TRBV7-9
CDR3: CASSLAGGSEQFF

length: 19
J: TRBJ2-1
size: NA
V: TRBV5-1
CDR3: CASSPYLQGGGGSYNEQFF

length: 15
J: TRBJ1-4
size: NA
V: TRBV18
CDR3: CASSAGKGANEKLFF

length: 17
J: TRBJ2-7
size: once
V: TRBV7-8
CDR3: CASTSWLAGGLSYEQYF

length: 15
J: TRBJ1-5
size: NA
V: TRBV19
CDR3: CASSIRGRGNQPQHF

length: 16
J: TRBJ2-3
size: NA
V: TRBV7-2
CDR3: CASSFPIAAGTDTQYF

length: 13
J: TRBJ1-4
size: NA
V: TRBV6-2/TRBV6-3
CDR3: CASSYATVEKLFF

length: 14
J: TRBJ1-5
size: once
V: TRBV28
CDR3: CASSTGGSNQPQHF

length: 11
J: TRBJ2-5
size: NA
V: TRBV20-1
CDR3: CSAGGSETQYF

length: 16
J: TRBJ1-1
size: NA
V: TRBV18
CDR3: CASSPNVQTPDTEAFF

length: 16
J: TRBJ1-6
size: NA
V: TRBV6-2/TRBV6-3
CDR3: CASSFLGGRNNSPLHF

length: 15
J: TRBJ1-2
size: once
V: TRBV6-6
CDR3: CASSPSRAGEGGYTF

length: 14
J: TRBJ1-6
size: NA
V: TRBV5-1
CDR3: CASRRQGNNSPLHF

length: 15
J: TRBJ1-2
size: once
V: TRBV7-9
CDR3: CASSPGGGANYGYTF

length: 14
J: TRBJ1-1
size: NA
V: TRBV7-9
CDR3: CASIRGGDWTEAFF